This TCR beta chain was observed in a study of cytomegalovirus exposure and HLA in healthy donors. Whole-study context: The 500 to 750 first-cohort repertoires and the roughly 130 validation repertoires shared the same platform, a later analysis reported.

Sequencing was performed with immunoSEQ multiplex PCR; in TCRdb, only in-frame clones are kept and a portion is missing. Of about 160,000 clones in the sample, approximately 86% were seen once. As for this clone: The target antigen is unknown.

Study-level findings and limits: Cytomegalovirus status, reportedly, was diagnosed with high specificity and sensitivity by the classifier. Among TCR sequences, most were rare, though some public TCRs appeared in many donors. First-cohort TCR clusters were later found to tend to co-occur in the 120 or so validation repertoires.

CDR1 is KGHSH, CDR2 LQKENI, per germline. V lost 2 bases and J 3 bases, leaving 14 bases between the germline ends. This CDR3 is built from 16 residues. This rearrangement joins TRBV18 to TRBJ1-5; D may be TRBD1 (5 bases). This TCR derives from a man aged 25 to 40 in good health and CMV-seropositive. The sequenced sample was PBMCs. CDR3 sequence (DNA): TGTGCCAGCTCACCAAGTGAGACAGCCTACAATCAGCCCCAGCATTTT. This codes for CASSPSETAYNQPQHF. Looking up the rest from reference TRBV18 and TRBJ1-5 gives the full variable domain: NAGVMQNPRHLVRRRGQEARLRCSPMKGHSHVYWYRQLPEEGLKFMVYLQKENIIDESGMPKERFSAEFPKEGPSILRIQQVVRGDSAAYFCASSPSETAYNQPQHFGDGTRLSIL.